A single sample is the source of the 24 T cell receptor beta chains below, sequenced in a study of T-cell reconstitution after alpha-beta-depleted transplantation in children. The authors prepared the TCRbeta library with unique molecular identifiers. Using its own MiXCR run on the PCR reads, TCRdb lists one record per CDR3 protein. The sample records 450,000 to 500,000 distinct CDR3 sequences, approximately 12% being singletons. The sample here was PBMCs from the stem cell graft donor, taken from the stem cell graft. The receptors were gathered from a human donor who donated a stem cell graft to a child with combined immunodeficiency.

This clonotype was counted only a few times. The chain carries TRBV19 and TRBJ2-3; D unclear. Germline V gene sequence: CDR1 LNHDA, CDR2 SQIVND (reference sequence). This CDR3 comprises 14 residues. The V end was cut by 1 base, the J end by 4 bases, with 9 bases between. CDR3 sequence (DNA): TGTGCCAGTAGTATAGGTGCGTTGGCAGATACGCAGTATTTT. Encoded protein: CASSIGALADTQYF.

This clonotype was seen only a few times. The chain uses TRBV28 and TRBJ2-5; the D call may be TRBD1 or TRBD2 (5 bases each). CDR1 and CDR2 (germline): MDHEN, SYDVKM. This CDR3 has 15 amino acids. V was pared by 3 bases and J by 5 bases, with 16 bases between. CDR3: CASSLLDSSGETQYF. In DNA form, the CDR3 reads TGTGCCAGCAGTTTGTTGGACTCCTCAGGGGAGACCCAGTACTTC.

This clonotype has at least ten counts. CDR3 amino acids: CASSWGQGFGTQYF. The DNA of the CDR3 is TGTGCCAGCAGCTGGGGACAGGGCTTCGGGACCCAGTACTTC. The rearrangement links TRBV5-6 to TRBJ2-5, with TRBD1 matching over 9 bases. The CDR3 runs to 14 residues. Trimming removed 3 bases from V and 7 bases from J; junction bases left unmatched: 7. Germline values: CDR1 SGHDT, CDR2 YYEEEE. Full variable domain (outside the CDR3, taken from reference TRBV5-6 and TRBJ2-5): DAGVTQSPTHLIKTRGQQVTLRCSPKSGHDTVSWYQQALGQGPQFIFQYYEEEERQRGNFPDRFSGHQFPNYSSELNVNALLLGDSALYLCASSWGQGFGTQYFGPGTRLLVL.

This clonotype was detected a few times. The chain links TRBV5-1 to TRBJ2-3; 8 nucleotides match TRBD2. This CDR3 contains 16 residues. Germline trimming cut 0 bases from V and 8 bases from J; bases unmatched to any gene: 11. Per the germline V gene, CDR1 is SGHRS and CDR2 is YFSETQ. CDR3 sequence reads: CASSLASGGHRVTQYF. The CDR3 DNA reads TGCGCCAGCAGCTTGGCTTCGGGGGGGCACAGAGTTACGCAGTATTTT.

The chain uses TRBV10-3 and TRBJ2-7, with 10 bases aligning to TRBD1. The CDR3 is 14 amino acids. CDR1 is ENHRY and CDR2 is SYGVKD in the germline V gene. J gave up 6 bases and V 2 bases, and 4 bases lay outside the gene matches. For the CDR3, the DNA is TGTGCCATCAGTGAGCCCGGGACAGGGGTCGAGCAGTACTTC. It codes for CAISEPGTGVEQYF.

This clonotype appeared a few times. V and J are TRBV20-1 and TRBJ2-3; 10 bases are shared with TRBD2. CDR1 and CDR2 from the germline V gene are DFQATT and SNEGSKA (reference sequence). The CDR3 length is 16 residues. V lost 6 bases and J lost 3; bases outside the gene matches: 12. CDR3 amino acids: CSAHAAGLATTDTQYF. The DNA of the CDR3 is TGCAGTGCGCACGCCGCGGGACTAGCGACAACAGATACGCAGTATTTT.

This clonotype was observed at least ten times. The J gene is TRBJ2-5, the V gene TRBV18; no clear D gene. The length of the CDR3 is 15 residues. Deletions cut 1 base from V and 1 base from J, with 10 bases between. Per the germline V gene, CDR1 is KGHSH and CDR2 is LQKENI. The DNA of the CDR3 is TGTGCCAGCTCACCACGGACGACGGCCCAAGAGACCCAGTACTTC. It encodes CASSPRTTAQETQYF.

The rearrangement joins TRBV29-1 to TRBJ2-7, with D maybe TRBD1 (6 bases). The germline V gene has CDR1 SQVTM and CDR2 ANQGSEA. The CDR3 has 13 amino acids. CDR3 amino acids: CNRQPGAHYEQYF. CDR3 DNA: TGCAACCGACAGCCAGGGGCGCACTACGAGCAGTACTTC.

The sample holds many counts of this clonotype. The chain uses TRBV5-1 and TRBJ2-1; D is ambiguous. The germline V gene has CDR1 SGHRS and CDR2 YFSETQ. With 0 bases removed from V and 0 bases from J, the gap between germline ends came to 7 bases. The CDR3 runs to 15 residues. The CDR3 DNA reads as TGCGCCAGCAGCTTGGGGGTGGGCTCCTACAATGAGCAGTTCTTC. Translation gives CASSLGVGSYNEQFF.

This rearrangement joins TRBV7-2 to TRBJ1-1; weak D call: TRBD1 (5 bases). This CDR3 comprises 14 residues. The germline gives CDR1 SGHTA, CDR2 FQGNSA. The V end lost 5 bases, the J end lost 0 bases, and 10 bases lay between the germline ends. The CDR3: CASSGDGLNTEAFF. In DNA form, the CDR3 reads TGTGCCAGCAGCGGGGACGGACTGAACACTGAAGCTTTCTTT.

Remarks on this clonotype: Given a much more abundant clone one base away, this may be a read error. The chain employs TRBV12-3 or TRBV12-4 and TRBJ1-4; no definite D call. The CDR3 length is 15 residues. V lost 6 bases to trimming and J lost 5 bases, with 16 bases between them. DNA of the CDR3: TGTGCCAGCAGGCTGGATATGGCGGAAAATGAAAAACTGTTTTTT. Amino acid sequence: CASRLDMAENEKLFF.

This clonotype was observed at least ten times. The genes are TRBV2 and TRBJ2-1; a possible D gene is TRBD2 (6 bases). Germline V gene lookup returns CDR1 SNHLY and CDR2 FYNNEI. The germline V and J ends were trimmed by 1 base and 4 bases, with 8 bases remaining between them. CDR3 length: 14 amino acids. The CDR3 DNA reads TGTGCCAGCAGTGAAGTCGGGAGATACAATGAGCAGTTCTTC. Protein: CASSEVGRYNEQFF. Using reference TRBV2 and TRBJ2-1 for the parts outside the CDR3, the full variable domain is EPEVTQTPSHQVTQMGQEVILRCVPISNHLYFYWYRQILGQKVEFLVSFYNNEISEKSEIFDDQFSVERPDGSNFTLKIRSTKLEDSAMYFCASSEVGRYNEQFFGPGTRLTVL.

The chain couples TRBV5-1 to TRBJ1-2; D perhaps matches TRBD1 (6 bases). Germline V lookup: CDR1 SGHRS, CDR2 YFSETQ. The CDR3 spans 15 residues. Deletions cut 3 bases from V and 4 bases from J, with 16 bases between. This chain's CDR3 is CASSSDLGGIYGYTF. The DNA for the CDR3 is TGCGCCAGCAGCTCGGATTTAGGGGGGATCTATGGCTACACCTTC. Variable domain in full (rest from reference TRBV5-1 and TRBJ1-2): KAGVTQTPRYLIKTRGQQVTLSCSPISGHRSVSWYQQTPGQGLQFLFEYFSETQRNKGNFPGRFSGRQFSNSRSEMNVSTLELGDSALYLCASSSDLGGIYGYTFGSGTRLTVV.

The chain couples TRBV13 to TRBJ2-1; TRBD1 aligns across 7 bases. Unmatched junction bases numbered 8, after V lost 6 bases and J lost 3 bases. The length of the CDR3 is 15 residues. Germline CDR1 and CDR2: PRHDT and FYEKMQ (reference sequence). Here the CDR3 DNA reads TGTGCCAGCAGTTCTCGCCGGACAGGCTACAATGAGCAGTTCTTC. Protein product: CASSSRRTGYNEQFF.

The gene calls are TRBV19 and TRBJ1-2, with D possibly matching TRBD1 (6 bases). This CDR3 region has 15 residues. Germline V gene data show CDR1 as LNHDA and CDR2 as SQIVND (reference sequence). V was shortened by 6 bases and J by 0 bases, with 14 bases between the two germline ends. The CDR3 loop reads CASRNRQETNYGYTF. The CDR3 bases are TGTGCCAGTAGAAACCGACAGGAAACTAACTATGGCTACACCTTC.

The chain couples TRBV24-1 to TRBJ2-1, with 12 bases identical to TRBD2. The V segment lost 4 bases and the J segment 6 bases; nucleotides outside the gene matches: 9. The V gene's germline CDR1 is KGHDR and CDR2 SFDVKD. The CDR3 runs to 17 residues. CDR3 amino acids: CATSESLAGGPPNEQFF. CDR3 sequence (DNA): TGTGCCACCAGTGAGTCCCTAGCGGGAGGGCCTCCCAATGAGCAGTTCTTC.

The rearrangement joins TRBV10-3 to TRBJ2-1; D gene unclear. The germline CDR1 and CDR2 sequences are ENHRY and SYGVKD. V lost 4 bases to trimming and J lost 8 bases, with 15 bases between them. This CDR3 spans 14 amino acids. The CDR3 loop reads CAISASEASDEQFF. The CDR3 DNA is TGTGCCATCAGTGCCAGTGAAGCATCCGATGAGCAGTTCTTC.

The chain links TRBV14 to TRBJ2-7, with D tentatively TRBD2 (5 bases). There are 13 residues in the CDR3. Trimming removed 4 bases from V and 1 base from J, with 8 bases in between. CDR1 is SGHDN, CDR2 FVKESK, per germline. The CDR3 spells CASSPRRSYEQYF. CDR3 nucleotides: TGTGCCAGCAGCCCTCGGAGGTCCTACGAGCAGTACTTC. Looking up the rest from reference TRBV14 and TRBJ2-7 gives the full variable domain: EAGVTQFPSHSVIEKGQTVTLRCDPISGHDNLYWYRRVMGKEIKFLLHFVKESKQDESGMPNNRFLAERTGGTYSTLKVQPAELEDSGVYFCASSPRRSYEQYFGPGTRLTVT.

V gene TRBV3-1 combines with J gene TRBJ2-2; 12 bases are a match to TRBD2. The CDR3 has 19 amino acids. V lost 2 bases and J lost 4; bases outside the gene matches: 11. From germline, CDR1 is LGHDT and CDR2 YNNKEL (reference sequence). CDR3: CASSQSSHLAGGPTGELFF. In nucleotides, the CDR3 is TGTGCCAGCAGCCAATCTTCCCATCTAGCGGGAGGGCCCACCGGGGAGCTGTTTTTT.

A few counts support this clonotype. This sequence joins TRBV20-1 and TRBJ2-5; D is possibly TRBD1 (5 bases). V was pared by 3 bases and J by 5 bases, with 22 bases between. The CDR3 runs 16 residues. CDR1 DFQATT and CDR2 SNEGSKA come from the germline V gene (reference sequence). The CDR3 DNA follows: TGCAGTGCTAGCTCTCAGTCTGGGTCACAGGCGGAGACCCAGTACTTC. Protein: CSASSQSGSQAETQYF.

This clonotype appeared many times. Written as DNA, the CDR3 is TGTGCCAGTTCGGCGGACAGTAACTCCTACGAGCAGTACTTC. This gives the protein CASSADSNSYEQYF. The chain carries TRBV6-1 and TRBJ2-7; perhaps TRBD1 as D (6 bases). Trimming removed 9 bases from V and 0 bases from J, with 15 bases in between. CDR3 size: 14 residues. Per germline, CDR1 MNHNS and CDR2 SASEGT.

This sequence joins TRBV2 and TRBJ1-2, with 10 bases matching TRBD1. Germline V gene lookup returns CDR1 SNHLY and CDR2 FYNNEI. The CDR3 covers 14 residues. After removal of 3 bases from V and 6 bases from J, the junction contained 4 bases not matched to a gene. CDR3 bases: TGTGCCAGCAGTGACCGACAGGGGGCTCATGGCTACACCTTC. Its translation is CASSDRQGAHGYTF.

This clonotype turned up a few times. The chain uses TRBV11-1 and TRBJ1-5; 10 nucleotides agree with TRBD1. CDR3 length equals 18 residues. Germline lookup yields CDR1 SGHAT and CDR2 FQDESV (reference sequence). V was pared by 1 base and J by 7 bases, with 13 bases of the junction left unmatched. The CDR3 protein is CASSLGVGPGQGSQPQHF. CDR3 DNA: TGTGCCAGCAGCTTAGGGGTAGGTCCGGGACAGGGGAGCCAGCCCCAGCATTTT.

The chain links TRBV11-2 to TRBJ2-3, with 8 bases identical to TRBD1. The CDR3 length is 15 residues. V lost 4 bases to trimming and J lost 5 bases; unmatched junction nucleotides: 8. Germline V gene lookup returns CDR1 SGHAT and CDR2 FQNNGV. The CDR3 region is CASSYSGGIVDTQYF. CDR3 sequence (DNA): TGTGCCAGCAGCTACTCAGGGGGCATAGTAGATACGCAGTATTTT.